Each of the 20 T cell receptor beta chains below was sequenced from the same sample in a study of cytomegalovirus exposure and HLA in healthy donors. The PCR used 60 Vbeta and 13 Jbeta primers. Clones were sequenced by immunoSEQ multiplex PCR, and TCRdb holds only the in-frame ones, with some missing. The sample carries 180,000 or so clones, roughly four fifths recorded once. Sequenced input: PBMCs. The origin of the receptors is a woman aged 18-30 years in good health and CMV-seropositive.

This clone was detected once. The J gene is TRBJ2-3, the V gene TRBV5-1; 7 nucleotides align to TRBD1. This CDR3 region has 16 residues. Germline V gives CDR1 SGHRS, CDR2 YFSETQ. V shed 3 bases, J shed 1 base, and the junction held 8 bases outside the gene matches. CDR3 in DNA: TGCGCCAGCAGCTCGGTTGGGGACAGCCGCACAGATACGCAGTATTTT. It translates to CASSSVGDSRTDTQYF. The full variable domain, its missing parts supplied by reference TRBV5-1 and TRBJ2-3, is KAGVTQTPRYLIKTRGQQVTLSCSPISGHRSVSWYQQTPGQGLQFLFEYFSETQRNKGNFPGRFSGRQFSNSRSEMNVSTLELGDSALYLCASSSVGDSRTDTQYFGPGTRLTVL.

This sequence joins TRBV7-9 and TRBJ1-4; TRBD1 is a possible D gene (5 bases). The V gene lost 3 bases and the J gene lost 7 bases, with 12 bases spanning the gap. The CDR3 is made up of 14 amino acids. Germline loops: CDR1 SEHNR, CDR2 FQNEAQ (reference sequence). The CDR3 sequence: CASSLLSQGEKLFF. CDR3 sequence (DNA): TGTGCCAGCAGCTTGCTCTCTCAGGGTGAAAAACTGTTTTTT. The whole variable domain, filled in from reference TRBV7-9 and TRBJ1-4, reads DTGVSQNPRHKITKRGQNVTFRCDPISEHNRLYWYRQTLGQGPEFLTYFQNEAQLEKSRLLSDRFSAERPKGSFSTLEIQRTEQGDSAMYLCASSLLSQGEKLFFGSGTQLSVL.

As to this clone: One junction end does not reproduce the germline sequence, and a read error may be involved. This chain connects TRBV19 to TRBJ1-1; 7 bases map to TRBD1. This CDR3 contains 14 residues. Germline values: CDR1 LNHDA, CDR2 SQIVND (reference sequence). CDR3 sequence: CASSTAGGSAEAFF. CDR3 in DNA: TGTGCCAGTAGTACCGCAGGGGGTTCGGCTGAGGCTTTCTTT.

The genes are TRBV7-2 and TRBJ2-2, with TRBD2 matching over 16 bases. V lost 0 bases to trimming and J lost 13 bases; unmatched junction nucleotides: 8. In germline, CDR1 is SGHTA, CDR2 FQGNSA. This CDR3 contains 17 residues. The chain's CDR3 is CASSLAPGLAGGQGLFF. DNA of the CDR3: TGTGCCAGCAGCTTAGCACCGGGACTAGCGGGGGGGCAGGGGCTGTTTTTT.

V and J are TRBV7-8 and TRBJ1-5; 7 positions match TRBD1. Losses at the gene ends were 6 bases for V and 4 bases for J; bases not matched to a gene: 3. The CDR3 contains 13 residues. The germline V gene encodes CDR1 SGHVS and CDR2 FQNEAQ. CDR3 in DNA: TGTGCCAGCAGAGACAGGGATAATCAGCCCCAGCATTTT. It is translated as CASRDRDNQPQHF.

In this sample, this clone turned up once. This chain joins TRBV7-8 and TRBJ2-7; TRBD1 agrees at 8 bases. The CDR3 sequence is 15 residues long. The trim removed 0 bases at V and 12 bases at J, leaving 13 bases unmatched. CDR1 and CDR2 (germline): SGHVS, FQNEAQ. In nucleotides, the CDR3 is TGTGCCAGCAGCTTAGCTTCTGGACAGGGAACGGTTTCGTACTTC. Its translation: CASSLASGQGTVSYF.

The rearrangement joins TRBV5-6 to TRBJ2-5, with D maybe TRBD2 (6 bases). Trimming took 4 bases from V and 1 from J, leaving 17 bases between them. Germline V gene lookup returns CDR1 SGHDT and CDR2 YYEEEE. The CDR3 covers 16 residues. The CDR3 DNA reads TGTGCCAGCAGCATCCGAGTGTGGGGACTCCAAGAGACCCAGTACTTC. This gives the protein CASSIRVWGLQETQYF.

The rearrangement links TRBV28 to TRBJ1-5, with unresolved D. The CDR3 totals 15 residues. V shed 5 bases and J shed 7 bases, with 18 bases lying between them. Germline V CDR1 and CDR2: MDHEN, SYDVKM. The CDR3 sequence: CASSIPLGQSQPQHF. Here the CDR3 DNA reads TGTGCCAGCAGTATCCCACTGGGCCAGTCACAGCCCCAGCATTTT.

The chain is built from TRBV6-5 and TRBJ1-1; a possible D gene is TRBD1 (5 bases). The CDR3 length is 15 residues. V was clipped by 2 bases and J by 3 bases, with 13 bases between them. Germline values: CDR1 MNHEY, CDR2 SVGAGI. Here the CDR3 reads CASSYHTGPDTEAFF. DNA for the CDR3: TGTGCCAGCAGTTACCACACAGGTCCGGACACTGAAGCTTTCTTT.

The genes are TRBV5-1 and TRBJ2-7; possible D gene TRBD2, 6 bases. Per the germline V gene, CDR1 is SGHRS and CDR2 is YFSETQ. V was shortened by 4 bases and J by 5 bases, with 13 bases between the two germline ends. CDR3 length: 13 amino acids. The chain's CDR3 is CASSSGGKNEQYF. The CDR3 region has the DNA TGCGCCAGCAGCAGTGGAGGGAAAAACGAGCAGTACTTC.

This sequence joins TRBV5-1 and TRBJ2-5, with TRBD1 as a possible D gene (7 bases). The germline CDR1 and CDR2 sequences are SGHRS and YFSETQ. This CDR3 has 14 amino acids. V gave up 9 bases and J gave up 5 bases, with 20 bases separating them. CDR3 DNA sequence: TGCGCCACCTCATCCGGGGGACAGATGGAGACCCAGTACTTC. Translated, it gives CATSSGGQMETQYF.

This clone was seen only once. CDR3 loop: CASSPGLAGDNEQFF. The DNA of the CDR3 is TGTGCCAGCAGCCCCGGGCTAGCGGGGGACAATGAGCAGTTCTTC. V gene TRBV7-3 combines with J gene TRBJ2-1, with 10 nucleotides matching TRBD2. With V trimmed by 5 bases and J by 5 bases, 6 bases remained unmatched. The CDR3 contains 15 residues. CDR1 is SGHTA and CDR2 is FQGTGA in the germline V gene.

J is TRBJ1-5 and V is TRBV28, with D maybe TRBD1 (6 bases). Germline assignment: CDR1 MDHEN and CDR2 SYDVKM. The CDR3 runs 15 residues. V was trimmed by 10 bases and J by 4 bases, leaving 20 bases between them. The DNA of the CDR3 is TGTGCCACCATCGAAATTGGACAGCTTAATCAGCCCCAGCATTTT. This encodes CATIEIGQLNQPQHF.

V is TRBV10-3 and J is TRBJ1-1, with D unresolved. Germline CDR1 reads ENHRY; CDR2 reads SYGVKD. This CDR3 has 14 amino acids. Trimming pared 0 bases from V and 3 bases from J, leaving 8 bases between. CDR3 DNA: TGTGCCATCAGTGAGTCGAAGGAGTACACTGAAGCTTTCTTT. Protein: CAISESKEYTEAFF.

This clone has a handful of counts. The CDR3 DNA reads as TGTGCCAGCAGTTACTACGACTTGACAGGAACCTATGGCTACACCTTC. Translation: CASSYYDLTGTYGYTF. The J gene is TRBJ1-2, the V gene TRBV6-5; D is possibly TRBD1 (6 bases). The CDR3 sequence is 16 residues long. Germline V CDR1 and CDR2: MNHEY, SVGAGI. V lost 1 base to trimming and J lost 4 bases, with 16 bases between them.

This chain links TRBV5-6 with TRBJ1-2; the match to TRBD1 covers 7 bases. V lost 2 bases, J lost 6 bases, and 7 bases stayed unmatched. There are 14 residues in the CDR3. Germline CDR1 and CDR2: SGHDT and YYEEEE. CDR3: CASSFLRGRDGYTF. The CDR3 nucleotides are TGTGCCAGCAGCTTTCTTAGGGGGCGGGATGGCTACACCTTC.

The chain links TRBV29-1 to TRBJ1-2; D uncertain. The CDR3 sequence is 16 residues long. V lost 2 bases and J 0 bases, leaving 16 bases between the germline ends. Germline CDR1 reads SQVTM; CDR2 reads ANQGSEA. The CDR3 loop is CSVEISWSEANYGYTF. CDR3 in DNA: TGCAGCGTTGAAATAAGTTGGTCAGAAGCTAACTATGGCTACACCTTC.

This chain links TRBV2 with TRBJ1-4; the D is unclear. This CDR3 spans 13 amino acids. V lost 8 bases and J 4 bases, leaving 11 bases between the germline ends. Germline assignment: CDR1 SNHLY and CDR2 FYNNEI. The CDR3 sequence: CASESGYNEKLFF. The CDR3 DNA reads TGTGCCAGCGAGTCGGGGTATAATGAAAAACTGTTTTTT. Full variable domain (outside the CDR3, taken from reference TRBV2 and TRBJ1-4): EPEVTQTPSHQVTQMGQEVILRCVPISNHLYFYWYRQILGQKVEFLVSFYNNEISEKSEIFDDQFSVERPDGSNFTLKIRSTKLEDSAMYFCASESGYNEKLFFGSGTQLSVL.

This clone came up a few times. V is TRBV18 and J is TRBJ2-3; possibly TRBD2 for D (6 bases). CDR1 and CDR2 (germline): KGHSH, LQKENI. This CDR3 is built from 16 residues. V was shortened by 8 bases and J by 6 bases, with 24 bases between the two germline ends. The CDR3 DNA follows: TGTGCCAGCCCTGCTACGGAGGGATTCGTTCTCGATACGCAGTATTTT. Translation gives CASPATEGFVLDTQYF. The variable domain in full, completed from reference TRBV18 and TRBJ2-3, reads NAGVMQNPRHLVRRRGQEARLRCSPMKGHSHVYWYRQLPEEGLKFMVYLQKENIIDESGMPKERFSAEFPKEGPSILRIQQVVRGDSAAYFCASPATEGFVLDTQYFGPGTRLTVL.

V is TRBV4-3 and J is TRBJ1-1, with D unresolved. CDR1 and CDR2 from the germline V gene are LGHNA and YSLEER. The V end was cut by 1 base, the J end by 10 bases, with 16 bases between. The CDR3 contains 14 residues. CDR3 bases: TGCGCCAGCAGCCAAGGCCCTCACGATTCGAGAGCTTTCTTT. Translation gives CASSQGPHDSRAFF.